Listed below are T cell receptor beta chains from one sample, sequenced in a study of memory CD4+ T cells and cytomegalovirus serostatus. Profiling relied on immunoSEQ multiplex PCR, and the TCRdb table lists in-frame clones only, not all of them. The sample holds about 92,000 clones, roughly 80% seen once. Sequencing used memory CD4+ T cells from blood. Receptors were obtained from an adult in good health and CMV-seropositive. Both conserved end residues are part of each CDR3. A D gene is named only where the DNA matches it firmly. Only part of the rows carry a size: once, few, many, or a class if the clone is expanded.

CDR3aa,CDR3nt,abundance,v_gene,j_gene,d_gene
CASVPSGAWETQYF,TGTGCCAGCGTTCCCTCGGGGGCCTGGGAGACCCAGTACTTC,once,TRBV28,TRBJ2-5,NA
CASSSFPGTDTQYF,TGTGCCAGCAGCTCGTTCCCAGGCACAGATACGCAGTATTTT,few,TRBV9,TRBJ2-3,NA
CASSLTSGGETQYF,TGTGCCAGCAGTTTGACTAGCGGGGGCGAGACCCAGTACTTC,NA,TRBV27,TRBJ2-5,TRBD2
CASSQTSGGVIQYF,TGTGCCAGCAGCCAAACGAGCGGTGGCGTCATTCAGTACTTC,NA,TRBV28,TRBJ2-4,NA
CASSPEEREFEQYF,TGTGCCAGCAGCCCCGAAGAGCGGGAGTTCGAGCAGTACTTC,once,TRBV7-8,TRBJ2-7,TRBD2
CASSLGWDRGWETQYF,TGCGCCAGCAGCTTGGGATGGGACAGGGGTTGGGAGACCCAGTACTTC,NA,TRBV5-1,TRBJ2-5,TRBD1
CASSETSDTEAFF,TGTGCCAGCAGTGAAACATCGGACACTGAAGCTTTCTTT,few,TRBV6-1,TRBJ1-1,NA
CASSRTGQGANEQYF,TGCGCCAGCAGCCGTACGGGACAGGGGGCCAACGAGCAGTACTTC,few,TRBV5-1,TRBJ2-7,TRBD1
CASRTSGLPGETQYF,TGTGCCAGCAGGACTAGCGGTTTACCTGGGGAGACCCAGTACTTC,NA,TRBV6-1,TRBJ2-5,TRBD2
CASSMDRGFINEQFF,TGTGCCAGCTCAATGGACAGGGGCTTCATCAATGAGCAGTTCTTC,NA,TRBV18,TRBJ2-1,TRBD1
CASRPGQGIPGELFF,TGTGCCAGCCGCCCGGGACAGGGGATTCCCGGGGAGCTGTTTTTT,NA,TRBV2,TRBJ2-2,TRBD1
CACRRGAGGRMNEQFF,TGTGCCTGCCGGAGAGGAGCGGGAGGGAGGATGAATGAGCAGTTCTTC,NA,TRBV6-6,TRBJ2-1,TRBD2
CASSRLVIDNEQFF,TGCGCCAGCAGCCGACTAGTTATAGACAATGAGCAGTTCTTC,NA,TRBV4-3,TRBJ2-1,NA
CASSLGQSSYEQYF,TGCGCCAGCAGCTTGGGCCAGAGCTCCTACGAGCAGTACTTC,NA,TRBV5-1,TRBJ2-7,NA
CASSFGDSEETQYF,TGTGCCAGCAGCTTTGGGGACAGCGAAGAGACCCAGTACTTC,NA,TRBV9,TRBJ2-5,TRBD1